This T cell receptor (beta chain) is drawn from a study of identical twins. The CDR3 spans 12 residues. Germline V lookup: CDR1 GTSNPN, CDR2 SVGIG (reference sequence). With 3 bases removed from V and 4 bases from J, the gap between germline ends came to 10 bases. TCRdb re-called the 5' RACE reads with MiXCR, one entry per CDR3 protein. Found here are more than 1.5 million distinct CDR3 sequences, roughly 35% of them singletons; the top ten hold approximately 0.25%. What was sequenced was cord blood. The genes are TRBV30 and TRBJ2-7, with a tentative D call TRBD1 (6 bases). This TCR came from a newborn girl in good health. The CDR3 reads CAWRDSVYEQYF. In DNA, the CDR3 is TGTGCCTGGAGGGACAGCGTTTACGAGCAGTACTTC.